The source of this T cell receptor (beta chain) is a study of cytomegalovirus exposure and HLA in healthy donors. TCRdb's table, derived via immunoSEQ multiplex PCR, lists solely in-frame clones and lacks some. The repertoire consists of 100,000 to 150,000 clones, with approximately 91% occurring once and the leading ten covering approximately 2%. Trimming at V came to 0 bases and at J to 0 bases, leaving 2 bases not matched to a gene. The CDR3 runs to 15 residues. CDR1 is SQVTM and CDR2 is ANQGSEA in the germline V gene. With respect to this clone: Its target is unknown.

General study results and limits: The investigators catalogued 160 or so TCR beta chains as cytomegalovirus-associated. In vitro testing confirmed a few CMV-associated chains as specific for CMV antigens.

This chain links TRBV29-1 with TRBJ2-3; 8 bases are a match to TRBD1. The specimen sequenced was PBMCs. The clonotype comes from a woman aged 18-29 years in good health and CMV-seronegative. The CDR3 DNA follows: TGCAGCGTTGAAGACCACAGGGGGAGCACAGATACGCAGTATTTT. This codes for CSVEDHRGSTDTQYF.